This T cell receptor beta chain was retrieved from a study of blood T cell repertoires in COVID-19. On the study more broadly: T cells, B-cell-depleted T cells, or PBMCs supplied cDNA or gDNA.

This CDR3 region has 13 residues. Germline assignment: CDR1 MNHEY and CDR2 SVGAGI. Clones were read by immunoSEQ multiplex PCR, and TCRdb kept only the in-frame ones, dropping some. The sample contains tens of thousands of clones, about four fifths of which appear only once. The chain couples TRBV6-5 to TRBJ1-1; 8 bases agree with TRBD1. The origin of this receptor is a man aged 50 to 60 with acute or convalescent COVID-19. Sequenced sample: peripheral blood. The CDR3 is CGSGQGFNTEAFF. The CDR3 region has the DNA TGTGGAAGCGGACAGGGTTTTAACACTGAAGCTTTCTTT.